The 22 T cell receptor beta chains reported below all come from one sample, sequenced in a study of cytomegalovirus exposure and HLA in healthy donors. The PCR had 60 Vbeta and 13 Jbeta primers. Libraries were prepared by immunoSEQ multiplex PCR; TCRdb keeps only in-frame clonotypes and omits some of them. The table records 190,000 or so clones, 80% of them present only once. What was sequenced was PBMCs. The receptors here all came from a boy between 10 and 17 years old in good health and CMV-seronegative.

CDR3 protein: CASSLAEETQYF. As DNA, the CDR3 is TGTGCCAGCAGTTTGGCGGAAGAGACCCAGTACTTC. The chain has TRBV6-1 and TRBJ2-5; no clear D gene. The germline CDR1 and CDR2 sequences are MNHNS and SASEGT. CDR3 size: 12 residues. The V gene lost 5 bases and the J gene lost 3 bases, with 7 bases spanning the gap.

The gene calls are TRBV19 and TRBJ1-4; the D is unclear. This CDR3 is 13 amino acids long. Germline CDR1 is LNHDA and CDR2 is SQIVND (reference sequence). V lost 5 bases and J 6 bases, leaving 10 bases between the germline ends. CDR3 DNA: TGTGCCAGTAGTGAAAGGGAGTATGAAAAACTGTTTTTT. This sequence encodes CASSEREYEKLFF.

The chain combines TRBV7-9 with TRBJ2-3; 9 bases fit TRBD2. J gave up 4 bases and V 5 bases, and 4 bases lay outside the gene matches. The germline gives CDR1 SEHNR, CDR2 FQNEAQ (reference sequence). CDR3 length: 14 amino acids. DNA for the CDR3: TGTGCCAGCAGCCTCGGACTAGCGTCAGATACGCAGTATTTT. This translates into CASSLGLASDTQYF.

This rearrangement joins TRBV5-4 to TRBJ2-5; tentatively, D is TRBD2 (7 bases). Germline-derived CDR1 and CDR2 are SGHNT and YYREEE (reference sequence). Between the trimmed V and J ends, which lost 0 bases and 4 bases, there was a span of 16 bases. CDR3 size: 16 residues. The CDR3, as DNA: TGTGCCAGCAGCTTGGGACACCGGGGGGCGGCAGAGACCCAGTACTTC. Translated: CASSLGHRGAAETQYF.

In this sample, this clone turned up once. The V and J genes are TRBV4-2 and TRBJ1-2, with a tentative D call TRBD1 (6 bases). CDR1 is LGHNA and CDR2 is YNFKEQ in the germline V gene. Trimming took off 4 bases at V and 3 bases at J, with 21 bases between the two ends. The CDR3 runs 17 residues. The CDR3 is CASSRTPRGELDYGYTF. As DNA, the CDR3 is TGTGCCAGCAGCCGTACCCCCAGGGGCGAATTGGACTATGGCTACACCTTC.

The chain has TRBV19 and TRBJ1-3; 7 nucleotides align to TRBD1. With 4 bases clipped from V and 0 bases from J, the junction kept 9 bases outside the gene matches. The CDR3 consists of 17 residues. CDR1 is LNHDA, CDR2 SQIVND, per germline (reference sequence). CDR3 in amino acids: CASSRMGQPFSGNTIYF. Here the CDR3 DNA reads TGTGCCAGTAGTAGAATGGGACAGCCTTTCTCTGGAAACACCATATATTTT.

The J gene is TRBJ1-2, the V gene TRBV30, with a weak D call TRBD1 (5 bases). This CDR3 is built from 13 residues. Trimming shortened V by 5 bases and J by 2 bases, and 12 bases separated the two germline ends. From germline, CDR1 is GTSNPN and CDR2 SVGIG (reference sequence). CDR3 sequence: CAWATALNYGYTF. The CDR3 nucleotides are TGTGCCTGGGCGACAGCGTTAAACTATGGCTACACCTTC.

In nucleotides, the CDR3 is TGTGCCAGCAGCTTGAGAGGCGGGAGCACAGATACGCAGTATTTT. Encoded protein: CASSLRGGSTDTQYF. J is TRBJ2-3 and V is TRBV5-4, with D tentatively TRBD2 (5 bases). The CDR3 is 15 residues long. Trimming shortened V by 1 base and J by 0 bases, and 9 bases separated the two germline ends. CDR1 SGHNT and CDR2 YYREEE come from the germline V gene (reference sequence). The variable domain in full, completed from reference TRBV5-4 and TRBJ2-3, reads ETGVTQSPTHLIKTRGQQVTLRCSSQSGHNTVSWYQQALGQGPQFIFQYYREEENGRGNFPPRFSGLQFPNYSSELNVNALELDDSALYLCASSLRGGSTDTQYFGPGTRLTVL.

V usage is TRBV2 and J usage is TRBJ1-4; D not resolved. CDR3 length: 14 residues. Per germline, CDR1 SNHLY and CDR2 FYNNEI. The V gene lost 3 bases and the J gene lost 1 base, with 6 bases spanning the gap. For the CDR3, the DNA is TGTGCCAGCAGTGAGCGGGTAACTAATGAAAAACTGTTTTTT. Its protein product is CASSERVTNEKLFF.

The V and J genes are TRBV7-2 and TRBJ2-7; D unresolved. Trimming shortened V by 5 bases and J by 0 bases, and 14 bases separated the two germline ends. The CDR3 consists of 15 residues. Germline loops: CDR1 SGHTA, CDR2 FQGNSA. CDR3: CASSQRETSSYEQYF. For the CDR3, the DNA is TGTGCCAGCAGCCAAAGAGAGACAAGCTCCTACGAGCAGTACTTC.

V is TRBV19 and J is TRBJ2-7; TRBD2 matches at 10 bases. Germline V gives CDR1 LNHDA, CDR2 SQIVND (reference sequence). The CDR3 totals 14 residues. V was pared by 6 bases and J by 0 bases, with 2 bases of the junction left unmatched. The CDR3 region has the DNA TGTGCCAGTAGCTTAGCGGGAGGCTCCTACGAGCAGTACTTC. It translates to CASSLAGGSYEQYF.

The V call is TRBV27, the J call TRBJ2-2; 9 bases are shared with TRBD2. The length of the CDR3 is 14 residues. Looked up from germline, CDR1 is MNHEY and CDR2 is SMNVEV (reference sequence). V was pared by 10 bases and J by 1 base, with 4 bases of the junction left unmatched. The CDR3 nucleotides are TGTGCCACCACTAGCGGGCAGAACACCGGGGAGCTGTTTTTT. Amino acids: CATTSGQNTGELFF.

CDR3 residues: CASSKPTGPRGYTF. In nucleotides, the CDR3 is TGTGCCAGTAGTAAACCGACAGGACCTAGGGGCTACACCTTC. V usage is TRBV19 and J usage is TRBJ1-2; TRBD1 might be the D (6 bases). The CDR3 runs 14 residues. Germline values: CDR1 LNHDA, CDR2 SQIVND (reference sequence). The germline V and J ends were trimmed by 4 bases and 8 bases, with 17 bases remaining between them.

This chain connects TRBV11-2 to TRBJ1-5; D is unresolved. Germline V gives CDR1 SGHAT, CDR2 FQNNGV. The CDR3 runs 13 residues. Trimming took 5 bases from V and 6 from J, leaving 11 bases between them. CDR3 DNA: TGTGCCAGCAGCCCGGGGAGGGTTCAGCCCCAGCATTTT. It encodes CASSPGRVQPQHF.

The gene calls are TRBV4-1 and TRBJ2-5; 11 bases map to TRBD2. The germline CDR1 and CDR2 sequences are MGHRA and YSYEKL. Unmatched junction bases numbered 13, after V lost 4 bases and J lost 3 bases. The CDR3 runs to 18 residues. The CDR3 sequence: CASSRFPILAGAEETQYF. CDR3 DNA: TGCGCCAGCAGCCGATTTCCAATACTAGCGGGGGCCGAAGAGACCCAGTACTTC.

The chain carries TRBV18 and TRBJ1-1, with 9 positions matching TRBD1. The V and J ends lost 4 bases and 5 bases, in that order; junction bases with no gene match: 5. Germline V gene data show CDR1 as KGHSH and CDR2 as LQKENI. The CDR3 length is 14 residues. CDR3 sequence: CASSRQTGGTEAFF. The CDR3 DNA follows: TGTGCCAGCTCACGGCAGACAGGGGGTACTGAAGCTTTCTTT.

In this sample, this clone turned up a few times. V gene TRBV9 combines with J gene TRBJ1-1; D gene ambiguous. The germline gives CDR1 SGDLS, CDR2 YYNGEE. With 3 bases removed from V and 4 bases from J, the gap between germline ends came to 10 bases. This CDR3 has 13 amino acids. In DNA form, the CDR3 reads TGTGCCAGCAGCGATCGGCCGGGCACTGAAGCTTTCTTT. It codes for CASSDRPGTEAFF.

The chain links TRBV29-1 to TRBJ2-7; maybe TRBD1 (5 bases). V was pared by 7 bases and J by 4 bases, with 20 bases between. Germline CDR1 is SQVTM and CDR2 is ANQGSEA. The CDR3 extends over 14 amino acids. This CDR3 is CSAAGYTDPYEQYF. CDR3 coding DNA: TGCAGCGCCGCAGGGTACACCGACCCTTACGAGCAGTACTTC.

CDR3 sequence: CSVATGNYGYTF. As DNA, the CDR3 is TGCAGCGTCGCGACAGGGAACTATGGCTACACCTTC. This rearrangement joins TRBV29-1 to TRBJ1-2; 7 nucleotides align to TRBD1. This CDR3 is built from 12 residues. V lost 6 bases to trimming and J lost 2 bases; unmatched junction nucleotides: 3. CDR1 and CDR2 (germline): SQVTM, ANQGSEA.

There are a few counts of this clone. The chain recombines TRBV7-2 with TRBJ2-1; D might be TRBD2 (5 bases). Per germline, CDR1 SGHTA and CDR2 FQGNSA. V was shortened by 6 bases and J by 10 bases, with 19 bases between the two germline ends. The CDR3 is 14 residues long. CDR3 bases: TGTGCCAGCAGTCCTCGGAGCGGTGTAGGGGAGCAGTTCTTC. Its translation: CASSPRSGVGEQFF.

V is TRBV5-1 and J is TRBJ2-7; D may be TRBD2 (7 bases). V lost 4 bases to trimming and J lost 5 bases, with 19 bases between them. Germline CDR1 and CDR2: SGHRS and YFSETQ. CDR3 length equals 15 residues. The CDR3 DNA reads TGCGCCAGCAGCCCCGGGGGGCGGGAGTCCCACGAGCAGTACTTC. Translating gives CASSPGGRESHEQYF.

J is TRBJ2-3 and V is TRBV5-1; D gene unclear. Germline loops: CDR1 SGHRS, CDR2 YFSETQ. This CDR3 is built from 15 residues. The V and J ends lost 0 bases and 0 bases respectively, with 8 bases between them. CDR3 bases: TGCGCCAGCAGCTTGGTAAATCCTAGCACAGATACGCAGTATTTT. Amino acid sequence: CASSLVNPSTDTQYF. Filled out from reference TRBV5-1 and TRBJ2-3, the complete variable domain reads KAGVTQTPRYLIKTRGQQVTLSCSPISGHRSVSWYQQTPGQGLQFLFEYFSETQRNKGNFPGRFSGRQFSNSRSEMNVSTLELGDSALYLCASSLVNPSTDTQYFGPGTRLTVL.